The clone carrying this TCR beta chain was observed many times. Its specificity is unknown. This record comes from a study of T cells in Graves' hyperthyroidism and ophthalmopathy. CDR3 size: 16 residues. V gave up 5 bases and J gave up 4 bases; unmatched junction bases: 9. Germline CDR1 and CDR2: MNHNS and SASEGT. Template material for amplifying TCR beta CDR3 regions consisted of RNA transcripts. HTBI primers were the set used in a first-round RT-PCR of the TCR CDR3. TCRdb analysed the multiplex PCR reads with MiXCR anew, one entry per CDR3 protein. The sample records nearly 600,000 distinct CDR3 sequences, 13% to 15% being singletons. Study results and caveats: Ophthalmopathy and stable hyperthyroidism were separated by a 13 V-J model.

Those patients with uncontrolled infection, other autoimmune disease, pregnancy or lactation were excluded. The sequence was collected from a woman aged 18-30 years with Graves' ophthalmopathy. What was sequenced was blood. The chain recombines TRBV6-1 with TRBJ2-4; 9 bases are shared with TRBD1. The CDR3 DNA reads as TGTGCCAGCAGTACAATCTCGGGACAGGGTAAAAACATTCAGTACTTC. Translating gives CASSTISGQGKNIQYF.